Reported below is one T cell receptor (beta chain). The CDR3 has 13 residues. Germline V gene lookup returns CDR1 SGHVS and CDR2 FQNEAQ. The V and J ends lost 5 bases and 0 bases respectively, with 5 bases between them. This record comes from a study of blood T cell repertoires in COVID-19. Study-level information: From T cells, B-cell-depleted T cells, or PBMCs came the material, which was cDNA or gDNA.

The method was immunoSEQ multiplex PCR; TCRdb's version includes in-frame clones alone and lacks a portion of them. The sample contains roughly 390,000 clones, around 87% of which appear only once. The receptor comes from a woman in her twenties or thirties with COVID-19, enrolled during active disease. V and J are TRBV7-8 and TRBJ2-4, with D unresolved. What was sequenced was peripheral blood. The CDR3 sequence is CASSLLAKNIQYF. The CDR3 DNA follows: TGTGCCAGCAGCCTCTTAGCCAAAAACATTCAGTACTTC.